A single sample is the source of the 5 T cell receptor beta chains below, sequenced in a study of T-cell reconstitution after alpha-beta-depleted transplantation in children. Preparation of the TCRbeta library involved a method that used unique molecular identifiers. One entry per CDR3 protein results from TCRdb running MiXCR on the PCR reads. The data contain about 360,000 distinct CDR3 sequences, more than 10% of them singletons. The sequenced sample was PBMCs, obtained from the stem cell graft. These receptors came from a human donor who donated a stem cell graft to a child with Fanconi anemia.

Only a few counts were recorded for this clonotype. This sequence joins TRBV27 and TRBJ1-2, with D unclear. There are 12 residues in the CDR3. V gave up 9 bases and J gave up 3 bases, with 11 bases separating them. Germline V lookup: CDR1 MNHEY, CDR2 SMNVEV (reference sequence). The CDR3 spells CASRREDYGYTF. Here the CDR3 DNA reads TGTGCCAGTCGACGGGAGGACTATGGCTACACCTTC.

This clonotype occurred a few times. The gene calls are TRBV20-1 and TRBJ1-6; TRBD1 is a possible D gene (6 bases). The CDR3 runs to 13 residues. Germline lookup yields CDR1 DFQATT and CDR2 SNEGSKA (reference sequence). V lost 5 bases and J 14 bases, leaving 19 bases between the germline ends. CDR3 coding DNA: TGCAGTGCTTCCCCGGGGGCCCTGGGGACCCTCCACTTT. Protein: CSASPGALGTLHF.

This clonotype has at least ten counts. This rearrangement joins TRBV4-3 to TRBJ2-3; 8 bases agree with TRBD2. CDR1 and CDR2 from the germline V gene are LGHNA and YSLEER. The CDR3 totals 17 residues. The J segment lost 3 bases and the V segment lost 0 bases, leaving 8 bases of the junction unmatched. The CDR3: CASSQDPRGGQTDTQYF. The CDR3 nucleotides are TGCGCCAGCAGCCAAGATCCTCGGGGGGGGCAGACAGATACGCAGTATTTT.

The chain carries TRBV3-1 and TRBJ2-3; TRBD1 agrees at 10 bases. The V segment lost 4 bases and the J segment 4 bases; nucleotides outside the gene matches: 8. The CDR3 contains 16 residues. Looked up from germline, CDR1 is LGHDT and CDR2 is YNNKEL (reference sequence). CDR3 amino acids: CASSPGQGREADTQYF. In nucleotides, the CDR3 is TGTGCCAGCAGCCCGGGACAGGGGAGAGAGGCAGATACGCAGTATTTT.

This clonotype was detected ten times or more. The chain uses TRBV5-1 and TRBJ1-1; 7 bases map to TRBD1. Germline assignment: CDR1 SGHRS and CDR2 YFSETQ. Trimming cost V 5 bases and J 0 bases; bases outside gene matches: 4. The CDR3 consists of 14 residues. The CDR3 loop reads CASRPGGMNTEAFF. CDR3 DNA: TGCGCCAGCAGGCCAGGGGGTATGAACACTGAAGCTTTCTTT. Variable domain in full (rest from reference TRBV5-1 and TRBJ1-1): KAGVTQTPRYLIKTRGQQVTLSCSPISGHRSVSWYQQTPGQGLQFLFEYFSETQRNKGNFPGRFSGRQFSNSRSEMNVSTLELGDSALYLCASRPGGMNTEAFFGQGTRLTVV.